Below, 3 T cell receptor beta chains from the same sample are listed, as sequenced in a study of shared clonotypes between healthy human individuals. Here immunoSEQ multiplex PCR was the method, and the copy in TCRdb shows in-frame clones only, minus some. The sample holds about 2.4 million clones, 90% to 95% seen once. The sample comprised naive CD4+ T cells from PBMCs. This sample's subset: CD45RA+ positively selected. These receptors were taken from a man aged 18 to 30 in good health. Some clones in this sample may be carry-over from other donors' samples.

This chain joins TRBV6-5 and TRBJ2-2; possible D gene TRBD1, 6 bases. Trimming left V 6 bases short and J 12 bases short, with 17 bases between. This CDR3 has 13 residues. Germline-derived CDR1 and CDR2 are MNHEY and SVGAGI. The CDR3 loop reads CASSRGPPTKLFF. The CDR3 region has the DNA TGTGCCAGCAGCAGGGGACCGCCTACGAAGCTGTTTTTT.

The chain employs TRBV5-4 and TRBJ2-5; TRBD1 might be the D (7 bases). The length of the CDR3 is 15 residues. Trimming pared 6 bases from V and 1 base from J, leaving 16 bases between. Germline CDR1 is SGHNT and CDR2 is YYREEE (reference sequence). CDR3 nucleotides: TGTGCCAGCACCCGGGGGCAGGGGGGCCAAGAGACCCAGTACTTC. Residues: CASTRGQGGQETQYF.

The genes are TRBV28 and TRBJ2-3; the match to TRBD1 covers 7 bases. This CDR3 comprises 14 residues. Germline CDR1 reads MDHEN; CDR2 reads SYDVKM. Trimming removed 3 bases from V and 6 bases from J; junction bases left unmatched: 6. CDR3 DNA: TGTGCCAGCAGTTTGATCTCGACAGGGGATACGCAGTATTTT. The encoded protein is CASSLISTGDTQYF.